Presented here are 29 T cell receptor beta chains from one specimen sequenced in a study of T cell responses to AZD1222 COVID-19 vaccine. Profiling relied on immunoSEQ multiplex PCR, and the TCRdb table lists in-frame clones only, not all of them. The sample includes approximately 180,000 clones, 92% of them seen just once. The sequenced sample was peripheral blood, obtained on day 0 of AZD1222 vaccination. These receptor sequences come from an adult in good health.

The chain combines TRBV6-2 or TRBV6-3 with TRBJ2-1, with 8 bases identical to TRBD2. Germline CDR1 MNHEY, CDR2 SVGEGT. The CDR3 is 14 residues long. The V segment lost 4 bases and the J segment 6 bases; nucleotides outside the gene matches: 5. This chain's CDR3 is CASSFAGGTNEQFF. The CDR3 bases are TGTGCCAGCAGTTTTGCGGGGGGAACCAATGAGCAGTTCTTC.

V gene TRBV19 combines with J gene TRBJ1-1; the match to TRBD1 covers 9 bases. The CDR3 runs to 14 residues. Trimming at V came to 5 bases and at J to 8 bases, leaving 9 bases not matched to a gene. Germline lookup yields CDR1 LNHDA and CDR2 SQIVND (reference sequence). The CDR3 region is CASSSETGGKEAFF. CDR3 coding DNA: TGTGCCAGTAGTTCGGAGACAGGGGGAAAGGAAGCTTTCTTT.

The chain combines TRBV9 with TRBJ1-1; tentatively, D is TRBD1 (5 bases). Germline-derived CDR1 and CDR2 are SGDLS and YYNGEE. This CDR3 is 15 amino acids long. With 0 bases removed from V and 1 base from J, the gap between germline ends came to 10 bases. CDR3 nucleotides: TGTGCCAGCAGCGTAGAATGGGGCGAGAACACTGAAGCTTTCTTT. Translation gives CASSVEWGENTEAFF.

This chain uses TRBV9 with TRBJ1-2; 7 bases map to TRBD1. The CDR3 covers 15 residues. After removal of 4 bases from V and 4 bases from J, the junction contained 10 bases not matched to a gene. Per the germline V gene, CDR1 is SGDLS and CDR2 is YYNGEE. The DNA of the CDR3 is TGTGCCAGCAGCCAGGGAGGACAGGTTCTCTATGGCTACACCTTC. Its translation: CASSQGGQVLYGYTF. Full variable domain (rest looked up from reference TRBV9 and TRBJ1-2): DSGVTQTPKHLITATGQRVTLRCSPRSGDLSVYWYQQSLDQGLQFLIQYYNGEERAKGNILERFSAQQFPDLHSELNLSSLELGDSALYFCASSQGGQVLYGYTFGSGTRLTVV.

The V and J genes are TRBV19 and TRBJ2-1, with D unresolved. Between the trimmed V and J ends, which lost 5 bases and 0 bases, there was a span of 8 bases. Germline lookup yields CDR1 LNHDA and CDR2 SQIVND (reference sequence). This CDR3 is built from 14 residues. The CDR3 sequence is CASSGAVSYNEQFF. The CDR3 coding sequence is TGTGCCAGTAGTGGAGCAGTCTCCTACAATGAGCAGTTCTTC.

The CDR3 loop is CASRTRTGMSEQYF. The CDR3 DNA reads as TGTGCCAGCAGAACGAGGACAGGAATGAGCGAGCAGTACTTC. The chain carries TRBV6-5 and TRBJ2-7; 7 nucleotides line up with TRBD1. CDR3 length: 14 amino acids. CDR1 and CDR2 (germline): MNHEY, SVGAGI. The trim removed 6 bases at V and 6 bases at J, leaving 11 bases unmatched.

The CDR3 is CASSSGGQGSTEAFF. CDR3 DNA: TGTGCCAGCAGCTCAGGTGGACAGGGCAGCACTGAAGCTTTCTTT. The chain links TRBV7-3 to TRBJ1-1; the match to TRBD1 covers 8 bases. The CDR3 extends over 15 amino acids. J lost 4 bases, V lost 4 bases, and 8 bases had no gene match. Looked up from germline, CDR1 is SGHTA and CDR2 is FQGTGA.

This clone was seen only once. This chain uses TRBV28 with TRBJ1-2; 8 bases match TRBD1. The CDR3 extends over 15 amino acids. V was clipped by 6 bases and J by 9 bases; unmatched bases: 15. In germline, CDR1 is MDHEN, CDR2 SYDVKM. CDR3 protein: CASSSLRQGALSYTF. Here the CDR3 DNA reads TGTGCCAGCAGCTCCCTAAGGCAGGGGGCTTTGAGCTACACCTTC.

The chain has TRBV6-5 and TRBJ1-2; D not certain. The germline CDR1 and CDR2 sequences are MNHEY and SVGAGI. The CDR3 is made up of 12 amino acids. Trimming stripped 9 bases from V and 2 bases from J, with 10 bases between. In nucleotides, the CDR3 is TGTGCCAGTATCTCGGCGAACTATGGCTACACCTTC. This translates into CASISANYGYTF.

The V and J genes are TRBV10-3 and TRBJ1-5, with TRBD1 matching 8 bases. V shed 10 bases, J shed 6 bases, and the junction held 11 bases outside the gene matches. The CDR3 is 14 residues long. CDR1 ENHRY and CDR2 SYGVKD come from the germline V gene. CDR3 nucleotides: TGTGCCACCTCGACAGGGGATAGTAGTCAGCCCCAGCATTTT. Amino acid sequence: CATSTGDSSQPQHF.

This chain uses TRBV5-1 with TRBJ1-1, with 10 nucleotides matching TRBD1. CDR3 size: 15 residues. V shed 0 bases and J 2 bases; nucleotides not matched to a gene: 1. Per the germline V gene, CDR1 is SGHRS and CDR2 is YFSETQ. The CDR3 DNA reads as TGCGCCAGCAGCTTGGAGACAGGGGGCAACACTGAAGCTTTCTTT. Amino acids: CASSLETGGNTEAFF.

This sequence joins TRBV24-1 and TRBJ1-2; D gene unclear. V lost 4 bases and J 8 bases, leaving 10 bases between the germline ends. Germline loops: CDR1 KGHDR, CDR2 SFDVKD. The CDR3 covers 12 residues. In nucleotides, the CDR3 is TGTGCCACCAGTGAACCAGGAAAAGGCTACACCTTC. It specifies CATSEPGKGYTF.

Remarks on this clone: This specimen includes other DNA sequences encoding the same CDR3. The chain links TRBV24-1 to TRBJ2-2; perhaps D is TRBD1 or TRBD2 (6 bases each). The CDR3 has 12 amino acids. The V end lost 6 bases, the J end lost 6 bases, and 7 bases lay between the germline ends. CDR1 KGHDR and CDR2 SFDVKD come from the germline V gene. CDR3 amino acids: CATSRGPGELFF. The CDR3, as DNA: TGTGCCACCAGTCGGGGGCCCGGGGAGCTGTTTTTT.

J is TRBJ2-3 and V is TRBV9, with 7 bases identical to TRBD2. V was clipped by 3 bases and J by 4 bases; unmatched bases: 17. The germline V gene has CDR1 SGDLS and CDR2 YYNGEE. The CDR3 contains 18 residues. CDR3 protein: CASSEGSAGSGSADTQYF. In DNA, the CDR3 is TGTGCCAGCAGCGAGGGATCAGCGGGAAGTGGGTCTGCAGATACGCAGTATTTT.

The CDR3 sequence: CASSQAGGDRVYSNQPQHF. The CDR3, as DNA: TGTGCCAGCAGCCAAGCTGGGGGGGACAGGGTCTATAGCAATCAGCCCCAGCATTTT. This chain uses TRBV4-2 with TRBJ1-5; 9 bases align to TRBD1. CDR1 and CDR2 (germline): LGHNA, YNFKEQ. V shed 1 base, J shed 0 bases, and the junction held 10 bases outside the gene matches. CDR3 length equals 19 residues.

The rearrangement joins TRBV11-2 to TRBJ2-7; perhaps TRBD2 as D (5 bases). This CDR3 contains 14 residues. V lost 0 bases and J lost 2, with 8 bases in between. Germline V gene lookup returns CDR1 SGHAT and CDR2 FQNNGV. The CDR3 DNA reads TGTGCCAGCAGCTTAGACAGCGGTACCTACGAGCAGTACTTC. Amino acids: CASSLDSGTYEQYF.

V and J are TRBV2 and TRBJ2-3, with TRBD1 identical over 8 bases. Per the germline V gene, CDR1 is SNHLY and CDR2 is FYNNEI. J gave up 2 bases and V 8 bases, and 6 bases lay outside the gene matches. The CDR3 loop spans 14 amino acids. The CDR3 DNA is TGTGCCAGCGGGGCGGGACAGGACACAGATACGCAGTATTTT. Its translation is CASGAGQDTDTQYF.

The chain joins TRBV6-5 to TRBJ1-2; the match to TRBD1 covers 7 bases. The CDR3 runs to 14 residues. J lost 5 bases, V lost 5 bases, and 8 bases had no gene match. Looked up from germline, CDR1 is MNHEY and CDR2 is SVGAGI. The CDR3 DNA reads TGTGCCAGCAGTCATCCAACAGGGGTTTATGGCTACACCTTC. Translating gives CASSHPTGVYGYTF.

The chain links TRBV7-8 to TRBJ2-1; D is unresolved. The CDR3 contains 17 residues. In germline, CDR1 is SGHVS, CDR2 FQNEAQ. Deletions cut 1 base from V and 0 bases from J, with 13 bases between. The CDR3 here is CASSLGPLGNSYNEQFF. Here the CDR3 DNA reads TGTGCCAGCAGCTTAGGACCCCTGGGGAACTCCTACAATGAGCAGTTCTTC. Full variable domain (missing parts from reference TRBV7-8 and TRBJ2-1): GAGVSQSPRYKVAKRGQDVALRCDPISGHVSLFWYQQALGQGPEFLTYFQNEAQLDKSGLPSDRFFAERPEGSVSTLKIQRTQQEDSAVYLCASSLGPLGNSYNEQFFGPGTRLTVL.

The chain couples TRBV6-1 to TRBJ2-7; TRBD1 matches 7 bases. From germline, CDR1 is MNHNS and CDR2 SASEGT. The CDR3 consists of 14 residues. The V gene end was trimmed by 3 bases and the J gene end by 2 bases; junction bases not matched to a gene: 4. CDR3 nucleotides: TGTGCCAGCAGTGAGGCAGGGGGAACCTACGAGCAGTACTTC. It translates to CASSEAGGTYEQYF.

The chain uses TRBV2 and TRBJ1-5; TRBD1 might be the D (5 bases). The V end was cut by 6 bases, the J end by 11 bases, with 14 bases between. The germline V gene encodes CDR1 SNHLY and CDR2 FYNNEI. CDR3 size: 12 residues. The CDR3, as DNA: TGTGCCAGCAGCGCTACGACGGGGGCCCAGCATTTT. It translates to CASSATTGAQHF.

V and J are TRBV2 and TRBJ1-1; no reliable D call. The V and J ends lost 9 bases and 1 base respectively, with 6 bases between them. Germline V gene sequence: CDR1 SNHLY, CDR2 FYNNEI. The CDR3 spans 11 residues. The CDR3: CARAGNTEAFF. The CDR3 DNA reads as TGTGCCAGGGCGGGGAACACTGAAGCTTTCTTT.

This clone was counted between two and nine times. The chain couples TRBV5-6 to TRBJ1-2, with D perhaps TRBD1 (6 bases). The CDR3 is made up of 13 amino acids. V lost 2 bases to trimming and J lost 8 bases, with 13 bases between them. Germline-derived CDR1 and CDR2 are SGHDT and YYEEEE. The CDR3 protein is CASSFYQGRGYTF. In DNA, the CDR3 is TGTGCCAGCAGCTTCTACCAGGGGCGCGGCTACACCTTC.

This sequence joins TRBV4-2 and TRBJ1-2, with D perhaps TRBD1 (5 bases). The germline V and J ends were trimmed by 5 bases and 3 bases, with 13 bases remaining between them. Germline CDR1 reads LGHNA; CDR2 reads YNFKEQ. The length of the CDR3 is 14 residues. CDR3 loop: CASSSQAGDYGYTF. The DNA of the CDR3 is TGTGCCAGCAGCTCCCAGGCGGGGGACTATGGCTACACCTTC.

The rearrangement joins TRBV5-1 to TRBJ2-7, with D perhaps TRBD2 (6 bases). The CDR3 is made up of 13 amino acids. Germline V gives CDR1 SGHRS, CDR2 YFSETQ. Trimming removed 4 bases from V and 2 bases from J, with 10 bases in between. CDR3 DNA sequence: TGCGCCAGCAGCCCGGGGGATACCTACGAGCAGTACTTC. Amino acids: CASSPGDTYEQYF.

V usage is TRBV9 and J usage is TRBJ2-3; D gene ambiguous. The CDR3 has 12 residues. The ends were cut back, 0 bases at V and 5 bases at J, with 4 bases in the middle. Germline values: CDR1 SGDLS, CDR2 YYNGEE. The CDR3 sequence is CASSVGGDTQYF. CDR3 nucleotides: TGTGCCAGCAGCGTAGGGGGAGATACGCAGTATTTT.

CDR3 sequence (DNA): TGCGCCAGCAGCGTGGGGGGGGCGCGACAGCCCCAGCATTTT. Amino acid sequence: CASSVGGARQPQHF. J is TRBJ1-5 and V is TRBV5-1, with a possible D match to TRBD1 (6 bases). This CDR3 spans 14 amino acids. V lost 4 bases to trimming and J lost 7 bases, with 15 bases between them. The germline CDR1 and CDR2 sequences are SGHRS and YFSETQ.

V and J are TRBV7-9 and TRBJ2-7; TRBD2 agrees at 10 bases. V trimming: 2 bases; J trimming: 4 bases; junction bases outside the gene matches: 5. The CDR3 totals 15 residues. CDR1 is SEHNR, CDR2 FQNEAQ, per germline (reference sequence). CDR3 nucleotides: TGTGCCAGCAGCTTACTAGCGGGGGCGGGGTACGAGCAGTACTTC. Encoded protein: CASSLLAGAGYEQYF.

The chain employs TRBV7-9 and TRBJ2-2; no clear D. CDR3 length equals 11 residues. Germline V gives CDR1 SEHNR, CDR2 FQNEAQ (reference sequence). Trimming removed 7 bases at V and 6 bases at J, with 6 bases between. In DNA form, the CDR3 reads TGTGCCAGCATTTGGGCCGGGGAGCTGTTTTTT. This sequence encodes CASIWAGELFF.